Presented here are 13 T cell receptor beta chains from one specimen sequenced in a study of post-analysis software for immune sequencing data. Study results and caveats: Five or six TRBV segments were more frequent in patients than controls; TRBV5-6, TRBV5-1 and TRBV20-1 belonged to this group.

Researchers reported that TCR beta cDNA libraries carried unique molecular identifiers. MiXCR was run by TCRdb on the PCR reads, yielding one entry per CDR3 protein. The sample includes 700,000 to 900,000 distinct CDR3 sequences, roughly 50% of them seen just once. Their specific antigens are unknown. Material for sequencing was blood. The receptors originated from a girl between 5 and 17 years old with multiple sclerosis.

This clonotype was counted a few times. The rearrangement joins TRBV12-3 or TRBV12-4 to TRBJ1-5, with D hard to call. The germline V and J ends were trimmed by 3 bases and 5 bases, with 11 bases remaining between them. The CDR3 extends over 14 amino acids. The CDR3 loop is CASSFPGLYQPQHF. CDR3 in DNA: TGTGCCAGCAGTTTCCCTGGGCTATATCAGCCCCAGCATTTT.

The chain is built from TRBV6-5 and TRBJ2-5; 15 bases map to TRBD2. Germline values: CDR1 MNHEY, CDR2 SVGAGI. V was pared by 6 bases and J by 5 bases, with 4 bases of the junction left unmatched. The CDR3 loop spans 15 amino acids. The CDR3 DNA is TGTGCCAGCAGCTGGGGGACTAGCGGGAGGGAGACCCAGTACTTC. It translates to CASSWGTSGRETQYF.

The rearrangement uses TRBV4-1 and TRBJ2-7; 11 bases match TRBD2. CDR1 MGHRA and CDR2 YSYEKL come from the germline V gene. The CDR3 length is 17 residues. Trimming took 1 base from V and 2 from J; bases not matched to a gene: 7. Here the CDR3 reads CASSQGASGRKTYEQYF. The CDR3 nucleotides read TGCGCCAGCAGCCAAGGCGCTAGCGGGAGGAAAACCTACGAGCAGTACTTC.

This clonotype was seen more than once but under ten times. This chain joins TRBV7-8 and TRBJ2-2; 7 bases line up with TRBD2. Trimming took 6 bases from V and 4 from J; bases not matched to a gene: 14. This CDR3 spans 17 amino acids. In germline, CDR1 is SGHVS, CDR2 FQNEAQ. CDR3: CASSPGGRDYRTGELFF. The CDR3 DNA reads TGTGCCAGCAGTCCCGGGGGTCGGGACTACCGCACCGGGGAGCTGTTTTTT.

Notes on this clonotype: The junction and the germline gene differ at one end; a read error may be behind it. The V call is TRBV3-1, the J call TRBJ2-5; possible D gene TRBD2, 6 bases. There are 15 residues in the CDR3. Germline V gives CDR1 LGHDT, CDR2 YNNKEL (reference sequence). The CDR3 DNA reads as TGCGCCAGCAGCCAAAGGCGGGACCTCCAAGAGACCCAGTACTTC. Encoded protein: CASSQRRDLQETQYF.

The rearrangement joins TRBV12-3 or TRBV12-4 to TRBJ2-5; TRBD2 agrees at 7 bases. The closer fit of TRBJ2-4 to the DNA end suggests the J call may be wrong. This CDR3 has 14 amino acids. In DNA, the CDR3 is TGTGCCAGCAGTTTCCGGACTAGAGAAAACATTCAGTACTTC. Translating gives CASSFRTRENIQYF.

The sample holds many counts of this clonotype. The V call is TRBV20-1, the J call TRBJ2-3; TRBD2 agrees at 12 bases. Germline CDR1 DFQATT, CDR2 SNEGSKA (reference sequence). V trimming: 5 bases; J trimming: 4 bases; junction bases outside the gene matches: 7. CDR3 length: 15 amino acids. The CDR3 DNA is TGCAGTGCTCTGACTAGCGGGAGTCTCCCAGATACGCAGTATTTT. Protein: CSALTSGSLPDTQYF.

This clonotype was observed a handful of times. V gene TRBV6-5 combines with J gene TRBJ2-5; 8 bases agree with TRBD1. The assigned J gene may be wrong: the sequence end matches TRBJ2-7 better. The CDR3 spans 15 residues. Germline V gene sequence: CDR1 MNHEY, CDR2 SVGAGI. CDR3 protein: CASSYGSGGGYEQYF. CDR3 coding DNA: TGTGCCAGCAGTTACGGTTCAGGGGGCGGATACGAGCAGTACTTC.

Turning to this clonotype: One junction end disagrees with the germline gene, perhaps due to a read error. CDR3: CVSSLRQGQETQYF. CDR3 in DNA: TGTGTCAGCAGCTTACGTCAGGGGCAAGAGACCCAGTACTTC. V gene TRBV13 combines with J gene TRBJ2-5, with D possibly TRBD1 on 6 matching bases. Germline-derived CDR1 and CDR2 are PRHDT and FYEKMQ (reference sequence). The CDR3 contains 14 residues. Using reference TRBV13 and TRBJ2-5 for the parts outside the CDR3, the full variable domain is AAGVIQSPRHLIKEKRETATLKCYPIPRHDTVYWYQQGPGQDPQFLISFYEKMQSDKGSIPDRFSAQQFSDYHSELNMSSLELGDSALYFCVSSLRQGQETQYFGPGTRLLVL.

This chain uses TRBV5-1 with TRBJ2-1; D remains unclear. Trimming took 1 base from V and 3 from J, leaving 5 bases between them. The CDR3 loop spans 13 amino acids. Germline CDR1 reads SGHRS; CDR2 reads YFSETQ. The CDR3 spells CASSLNDYNEQFF. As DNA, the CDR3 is TGCGCCAGCAGCTTGAATGACTACAATGAGCAGTTCTTC.

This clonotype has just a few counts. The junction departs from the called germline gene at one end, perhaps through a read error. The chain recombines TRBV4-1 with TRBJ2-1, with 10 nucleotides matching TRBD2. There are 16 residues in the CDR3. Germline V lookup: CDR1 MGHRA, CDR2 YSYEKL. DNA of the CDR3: TGCGCCGGCAGCCAAGGCAGGACTAGCGGCTACGATGAGCAGTTCTTC. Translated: CAGSQGRTSGYDEQFF.

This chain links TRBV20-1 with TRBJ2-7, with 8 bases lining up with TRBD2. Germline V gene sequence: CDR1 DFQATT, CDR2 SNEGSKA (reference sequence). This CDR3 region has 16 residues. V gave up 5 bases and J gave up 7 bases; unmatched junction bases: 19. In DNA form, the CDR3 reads TGCAGTGCTCATTTTGGACTAGCCGCAACCGGGGGGGAGCAGTACTTC. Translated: CSAHFGLAATGGEQYF.

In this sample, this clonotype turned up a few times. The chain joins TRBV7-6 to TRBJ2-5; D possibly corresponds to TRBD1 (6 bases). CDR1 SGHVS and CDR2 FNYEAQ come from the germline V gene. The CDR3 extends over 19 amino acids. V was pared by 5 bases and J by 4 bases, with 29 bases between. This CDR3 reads CASSHLGDKFREGSETQYF. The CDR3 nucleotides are TGTGCCAGCAGCCACCTAGGGGACAAATTTCGGGAAGGCTCAGAGACCCAGTACTTC.